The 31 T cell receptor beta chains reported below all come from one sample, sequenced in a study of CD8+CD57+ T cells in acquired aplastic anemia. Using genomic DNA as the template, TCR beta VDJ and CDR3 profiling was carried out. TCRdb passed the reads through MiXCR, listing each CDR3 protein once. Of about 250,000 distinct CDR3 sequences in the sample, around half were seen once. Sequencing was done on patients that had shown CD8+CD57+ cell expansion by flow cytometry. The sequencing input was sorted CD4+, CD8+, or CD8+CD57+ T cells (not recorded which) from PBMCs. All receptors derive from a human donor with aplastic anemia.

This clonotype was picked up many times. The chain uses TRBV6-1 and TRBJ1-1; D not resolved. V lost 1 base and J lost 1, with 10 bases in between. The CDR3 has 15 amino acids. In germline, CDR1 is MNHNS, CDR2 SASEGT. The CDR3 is CASSEEALTNTEAFF. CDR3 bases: TGTGCCAGCAGTGAAGAAGCGCTGACGAACACTGAAGCTTTCTTT.

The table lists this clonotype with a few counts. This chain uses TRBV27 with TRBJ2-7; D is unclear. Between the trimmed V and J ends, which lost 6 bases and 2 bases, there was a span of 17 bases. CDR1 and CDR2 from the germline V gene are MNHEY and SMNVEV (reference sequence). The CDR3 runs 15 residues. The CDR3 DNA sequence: TGTGCCAGCAGATATTCCACGGCGGATACCTACGAGCAGTACTTC. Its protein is CASRYSTADTYEQYF.

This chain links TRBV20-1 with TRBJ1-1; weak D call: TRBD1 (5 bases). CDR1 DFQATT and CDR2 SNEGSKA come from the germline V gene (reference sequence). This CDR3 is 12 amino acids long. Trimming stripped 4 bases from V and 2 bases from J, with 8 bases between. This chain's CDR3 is CSAKGPNTEAFF. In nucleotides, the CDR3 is TGCAGTGCTAAGGGACCAAACACTGAAGCTTTCTTT.

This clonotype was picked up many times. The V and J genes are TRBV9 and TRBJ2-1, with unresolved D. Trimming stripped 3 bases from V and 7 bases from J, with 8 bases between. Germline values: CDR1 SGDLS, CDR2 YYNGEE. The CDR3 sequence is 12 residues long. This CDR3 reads CASSADWNEQFF. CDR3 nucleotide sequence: TGTGCCAGCAGCGCAGACTGGAATGAGCAGTTCTTC.

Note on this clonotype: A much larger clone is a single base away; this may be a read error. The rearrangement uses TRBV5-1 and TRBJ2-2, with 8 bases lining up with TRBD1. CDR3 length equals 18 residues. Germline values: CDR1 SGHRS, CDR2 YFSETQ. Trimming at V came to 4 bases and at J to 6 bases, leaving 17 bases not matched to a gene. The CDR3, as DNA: TGCGCCAGCAGCCCCGGACAGGGTTTGATCGCCGTACCCGGGGAGCTGTTTTTT. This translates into CASSPGQGLIAVPGELFF. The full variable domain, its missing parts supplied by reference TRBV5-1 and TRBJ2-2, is KAGVTQTPRYLIKTRGQQVTLSCSPISGHRSVSWYQQTPGQGLQFLFEYFSETQRNKGNFPGRFSGRQFSNSRSEMNVSTLELGDSALYLCASSPGQGLIAVPGELFFGEGSRLTVL.

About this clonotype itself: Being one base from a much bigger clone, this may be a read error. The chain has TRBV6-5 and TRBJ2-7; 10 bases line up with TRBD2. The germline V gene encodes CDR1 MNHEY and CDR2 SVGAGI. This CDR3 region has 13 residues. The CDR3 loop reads CAGRTSGSYEQYF. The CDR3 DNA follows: TGTGCCGGCAGGACTAGCGGCTCCTACGAGCAGTACTTC.

The chain's CDR3 is CASSHGGYTF. CDR3 in DNA: TGTGCCAGCAGCCACGGGGGCTACACCTTC. The gene calls are TRBV7-3 and TRBJ1-2; D gene ambiguous. V lost 5 bases and J 8 bases, leaving 6 bases between the germline ends. Germline-derived CDR1 and CDR2 are SGHTA and FQGTGA. The CDR3 has 10 amino acids. The variable domain in full, with the rest retrieved from reference TRBV7-3 and TRBJ1-2, is GAGVSQTPSNKVTEKGKYVELRCDPISGHTALYWYRQSLGQGPEFLIYFQGTGAADDSGLPNDRFFAVRPEGSVSTLKIQRTERGDSAVYLCASSHGGYTFGSGTRLTVV.

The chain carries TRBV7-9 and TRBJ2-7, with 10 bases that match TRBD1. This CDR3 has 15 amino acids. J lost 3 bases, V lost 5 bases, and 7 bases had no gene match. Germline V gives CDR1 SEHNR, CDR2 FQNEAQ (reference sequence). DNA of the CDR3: TGTGCCAGCAGCGGAGGGACAGGGGTAGTCTACGAGCAGTACTTC. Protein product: CASSGGTGVVYEQYF.

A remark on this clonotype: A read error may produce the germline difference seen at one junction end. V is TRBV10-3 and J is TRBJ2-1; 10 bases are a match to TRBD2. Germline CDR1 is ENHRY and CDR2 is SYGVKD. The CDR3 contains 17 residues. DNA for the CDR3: TGTACCATCAGTTGGACTAGCGGCCTCCAACAGCGGAGTGGGCAGTTCTTC. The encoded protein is CTISWTSGLQQRSGQFF.

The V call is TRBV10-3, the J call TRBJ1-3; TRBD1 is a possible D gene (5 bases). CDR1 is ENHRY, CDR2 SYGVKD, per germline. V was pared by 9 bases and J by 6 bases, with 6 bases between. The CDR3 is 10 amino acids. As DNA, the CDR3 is TGTGCCATAGGACAAAACACCATATATTTT. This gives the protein CAIGQNTIYF.

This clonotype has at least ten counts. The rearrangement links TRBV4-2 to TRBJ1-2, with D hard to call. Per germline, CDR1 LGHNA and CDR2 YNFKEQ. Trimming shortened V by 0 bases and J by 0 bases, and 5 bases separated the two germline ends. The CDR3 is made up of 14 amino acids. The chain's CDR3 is CASSQESANYGYTF. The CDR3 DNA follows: TGTGCCAGCAGCCAAGAATCAGCTAACTATGGCTACACCTTC.

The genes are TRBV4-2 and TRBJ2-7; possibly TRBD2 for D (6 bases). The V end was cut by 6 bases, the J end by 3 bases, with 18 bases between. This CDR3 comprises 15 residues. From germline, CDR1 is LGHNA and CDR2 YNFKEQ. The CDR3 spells CASRGAAGGNYEQYF. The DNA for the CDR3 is TGTGCCAGCAGGGGAGCGGCGGGCGGGAACTACGAGCAGTACTTC.

CDR3 DNA sequence: TGTGCCAGCAGCCAAGGGAGGCTTAGCACAGATACGCAGTATTTT. Its protein product is CASSQGRLSTDTQYF. This sequence joins TRBV3-1 and TRBJ2-3; D might be TRBD2 (5 bases). The CDR3 is 15 residues long. Per the germline V gene, CDR1 is LGHDT and CDR2 is YNNKEL (reference sequence). V lost 1 base and J lost 0, with 8 bases in between.

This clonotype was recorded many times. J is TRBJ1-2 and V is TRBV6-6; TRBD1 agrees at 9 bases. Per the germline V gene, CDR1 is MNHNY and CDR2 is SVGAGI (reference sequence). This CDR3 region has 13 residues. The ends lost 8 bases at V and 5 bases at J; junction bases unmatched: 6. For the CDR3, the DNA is TGTGCCAGCGATTCGGACAGGGGATATGGCTACACCTTC. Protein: CASDSDRGYGYTF.

The DNA for the CDR3 is TGTGCCAGCAGGGACGACAGGGTGGACGAAAAACTGTTTTTT. Protein sequence: CASRDDRVDEKLFF. The V and J genes are TRBV12-3 or TRBV12-4 and TRBJ1-4; 7 bases match TRBD1. Trimming took 6 bases from V and 8 from J; bases not matched to a gene: 9. CDR3 length: 14 residues.

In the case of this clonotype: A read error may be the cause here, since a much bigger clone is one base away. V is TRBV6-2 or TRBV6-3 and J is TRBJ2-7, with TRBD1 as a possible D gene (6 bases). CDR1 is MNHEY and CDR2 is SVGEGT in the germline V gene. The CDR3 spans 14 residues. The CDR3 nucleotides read TGTGCCGGCAGCCTAGAAGTCCAGGGGAGCGAGCAGTACTTC. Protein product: CAGSLEVQGSEQYF.

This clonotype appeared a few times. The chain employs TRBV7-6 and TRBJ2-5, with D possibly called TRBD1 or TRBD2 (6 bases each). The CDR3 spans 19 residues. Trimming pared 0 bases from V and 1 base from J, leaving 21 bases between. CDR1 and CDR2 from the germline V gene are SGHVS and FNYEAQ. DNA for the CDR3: TGTGCCAGCAGCTTAGCGAAGCAGGGGAGGATTAATGGCCAAGAGACCCAGTACTTC. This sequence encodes CASSLAKQGRINGQETQYF. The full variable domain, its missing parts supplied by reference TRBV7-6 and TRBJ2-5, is GAGVSQSPRYKVTKRGQDVALRCDPISGHVSLYWYRQALGQGPEFLTYFNYEAQQDKSGLPNDRFSAERPEGSISTLTIQRTEQRDSAMYRCASSLAKQGRINGQETQYFGPGTRLLVL.

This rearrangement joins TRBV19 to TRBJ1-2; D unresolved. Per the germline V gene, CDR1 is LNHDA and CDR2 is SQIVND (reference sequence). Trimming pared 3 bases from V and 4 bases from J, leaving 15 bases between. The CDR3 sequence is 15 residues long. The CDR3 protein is CASSMRAGPGYGYTF. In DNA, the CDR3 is TGTGCCAGTAGTATGCGGGCAGGACCGGGCTATGGCTACACCTTC.

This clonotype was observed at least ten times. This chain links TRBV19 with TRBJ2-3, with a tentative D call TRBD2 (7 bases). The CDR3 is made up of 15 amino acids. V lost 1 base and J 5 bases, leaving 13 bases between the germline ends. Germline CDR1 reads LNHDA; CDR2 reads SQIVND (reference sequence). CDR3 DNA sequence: TGTGCCAGTAGTATAGGCCGGGGGGCAAAAGATACGCAGTATTTT. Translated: CASSIGRGAKDTQYF.

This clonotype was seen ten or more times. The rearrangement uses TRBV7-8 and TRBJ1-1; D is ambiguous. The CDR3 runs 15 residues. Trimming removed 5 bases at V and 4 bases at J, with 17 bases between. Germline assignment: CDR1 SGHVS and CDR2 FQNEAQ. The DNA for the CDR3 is TGTGCCAGCAGCCTCCAAGCGGGTCGTCCCACTGAAGCTTTCTTT. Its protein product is CASSLQAGRPTEAFF.

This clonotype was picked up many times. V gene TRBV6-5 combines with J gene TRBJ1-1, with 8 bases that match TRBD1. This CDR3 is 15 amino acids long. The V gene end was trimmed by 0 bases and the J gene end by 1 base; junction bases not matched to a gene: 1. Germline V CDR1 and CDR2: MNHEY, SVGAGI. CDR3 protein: CASSYSGTGNTEAFF. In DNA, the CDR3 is TGTGCCAGCAGTTACTCGGGGACAGGGAACACTGAAGCTTTCTTT.

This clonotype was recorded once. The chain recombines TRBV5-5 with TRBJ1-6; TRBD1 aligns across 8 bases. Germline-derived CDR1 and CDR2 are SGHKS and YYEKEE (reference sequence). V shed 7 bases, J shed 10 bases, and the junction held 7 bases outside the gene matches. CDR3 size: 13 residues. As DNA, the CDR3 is TGTGCCAGCGGACAGGGTTCAGGGTCACCCCTCCACTTT. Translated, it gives CASGQGSGSPLHF.

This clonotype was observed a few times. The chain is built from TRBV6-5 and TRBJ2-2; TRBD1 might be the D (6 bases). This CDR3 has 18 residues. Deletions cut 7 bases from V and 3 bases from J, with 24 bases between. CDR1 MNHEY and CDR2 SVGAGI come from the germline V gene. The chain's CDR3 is CASTSGKVQGTYTGELFF. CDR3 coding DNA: TGTGCCAGCACCTCAGGGAAGGTACAGGGCACCTACACCGGGGAGCTGTTTTTT.

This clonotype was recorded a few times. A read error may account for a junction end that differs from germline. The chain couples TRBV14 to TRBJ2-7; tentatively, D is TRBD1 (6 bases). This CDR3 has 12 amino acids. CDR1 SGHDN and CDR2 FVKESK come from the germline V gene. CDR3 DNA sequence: TGTGCCAGCAGCCAGGACAGCTACAAGCAGTACTTC. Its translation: CASSQDSYKQYF.

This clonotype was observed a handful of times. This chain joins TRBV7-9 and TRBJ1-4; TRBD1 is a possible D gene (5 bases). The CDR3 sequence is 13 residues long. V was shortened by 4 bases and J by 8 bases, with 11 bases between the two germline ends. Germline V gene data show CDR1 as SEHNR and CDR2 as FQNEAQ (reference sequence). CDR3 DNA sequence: TGTGCCAGCAGCTATGGGGACCGGGAAAAACTGTTTTTT. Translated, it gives CASSYGDREKLFF.

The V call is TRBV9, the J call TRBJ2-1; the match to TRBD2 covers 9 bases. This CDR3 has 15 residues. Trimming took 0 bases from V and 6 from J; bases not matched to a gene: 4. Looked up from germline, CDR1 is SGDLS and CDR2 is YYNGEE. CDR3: CASSVEVAGVNEQFF. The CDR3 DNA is TGTGCCAGCAGCGTAGAGGTAGCGGGAGTCAATGAGCAGTTCTTC.

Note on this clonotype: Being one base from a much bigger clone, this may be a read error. CDR3 DNA sequence: TGCGCCAGCAGCTTGTATACAGCTTCTAACTGTGGCTACACCTTC. Residues: CASSLYTASNCGYTF. J is TRBJ1-2 and V is TRBV5-1; D ambiguous. The germline CDR1 and CDR2 sequences are SGHRS and YFSETQ. The CDR3 is 15 amino acids.

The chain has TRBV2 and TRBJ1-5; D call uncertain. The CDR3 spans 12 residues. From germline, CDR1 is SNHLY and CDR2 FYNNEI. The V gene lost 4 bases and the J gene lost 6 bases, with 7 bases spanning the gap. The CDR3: CASSGQVQPQHF. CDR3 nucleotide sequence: TGTGCCAGCAGTGGTCAGGTTCAGCCCCAGCATTTT.

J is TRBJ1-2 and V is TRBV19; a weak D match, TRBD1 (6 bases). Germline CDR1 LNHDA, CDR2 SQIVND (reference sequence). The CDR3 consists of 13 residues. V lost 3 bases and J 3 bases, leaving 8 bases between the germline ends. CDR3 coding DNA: TGTGCCAGTAGTATCGCAGGGGACTATGGCTACACCTTC. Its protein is CASSIAGDYGYTF.

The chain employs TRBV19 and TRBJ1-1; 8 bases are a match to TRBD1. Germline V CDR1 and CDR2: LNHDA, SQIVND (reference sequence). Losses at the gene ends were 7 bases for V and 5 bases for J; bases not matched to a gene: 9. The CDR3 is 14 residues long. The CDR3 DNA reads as TGTGCCAGTATTTTAACAGGGGGACGAACTGAAGCTTTCTTT. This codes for CASILTGGRTEAFF.

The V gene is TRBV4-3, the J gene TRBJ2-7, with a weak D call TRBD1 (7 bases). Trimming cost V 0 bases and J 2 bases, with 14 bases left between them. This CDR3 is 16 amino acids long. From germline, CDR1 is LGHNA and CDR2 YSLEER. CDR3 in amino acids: CASSQEGGQPAYEQYF. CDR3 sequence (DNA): TGCGCCAGCAGCCAAGAGGGGGGACAGCCGGCCTACGAGCAGTACTTC.